This T cell receptor (beta chain) comes out of a study of blood T cells in healthy people across ages (dated by TCRdb to about 2015). Regarding the study in general: In model experiments, roughly one uniquely barcoded TCR beta cDNA molecule per two T cells was captured by template switching. The study measured age-related changes in TCR beta repertoire diversity using deep sequencing normalized with unique cDNA molecular identifiers. The donors were divided into four age groups: young (average around 16 years), middle-aged (under 40), aged (approximately 64) and long-lived (82). To avoid experimental bias, donors of different ages were randomly spread across the sequencing lanes. For two donors (one aged 18 to 30 and one aged 80 or older), the study analyzed two additional independent replicas of 1 million unique cDNA reads from the same blood draw. The full study reports these points: Observed TCR beta diversity per million T cells fell roughly linearly with age, and a significant reduction was already apparent by age around 36. The percentage of naive T cells measured by flow cytometry correlated strongly with observed TCR beta diversity. Total diversity estimates from one million sequenced T cells were considered lower bounds and underestimates. The CMV infection status of donors was not known, potentially confounding age-related changes in expanded clonotypes. Conclusive comparison of naive and antigen-experienced compartments was prevented by the profiling of bulk unsorted PBMCs. The long-lived group showed more naive CD4+ T cells, fewer expanded clones and increased TCR diversity than the aged group, suggesting age selection.

The germline V gene provides CDR1 SNHLY and CDR2 FYNNEI. V is clipped by 6 bases and J by 3 bases, and the sequence between their germline boundaries is 11 bases long. The CDR3 spans 14 residues, from the cysteine through the phenylalanine. The entry retains the CDR3 DNA only, 42 bases that are in frame from base 1. The library was produced with 5' RACE. Sequencing took place on an Illumina HiSeq 2500. A second PCR of about 6 to 11 cycles was run with a J-beta primer mix and a sample-barcoded 5' primer. A unique molecular identifier was introduced onto each TCR beta cDNA molecule by a template-switch 5' adaptor carrying 12 random nucleotides. Each sample yielded at least 3 million CDR3-containing paired-end reads. First-strand cDNA synthesis was performed from all RNA using the Mint cDNA synthesis kit, with priming by a TRBC-specific oligonucleotide. All cDNA was treated with uracil-DNA glycosylase and then went through a first 18-cycle PCR with the universal primers M1SS and BC2_uni_R. In the original analysis: Normalization of each sample was performed by random selection of 1 million high-quality reads, each carrying a distinct molecular identifier. Reads with shared molecular identifiers were discarded instead of being binned into consensus sequences. MiTCR, set to a Q25 quality threshold and the strictest error-elimination algorithm, was used for CDR3 identification, clonotype clustering and error correction. A nonparametric unseen species model with Euler transformation was used to estimate lower-bound total TCR beta diversity. TCRdb's own reprocessing of the public reads used fastp at Q25 and MiXCR and kept productive beta chains. Rows are combined by CDR3 protein, so each entry shows the most common genes and DNA. Here the V and J calls rest on TCRdb's processing, not on the authors' analysis. The sample yields 780,000 or so distinct CDR3 sequences; less than 70% were counted once. The ten largest clonotypes hold approximately 40% of the sample.

This clonotype was seen many times. Its antigen is unknown. No base qualities exist here, and no much larger clone lies one base off it. Donors were a few dozen systemically healthy Caucasian individuals from Russia aged roughly 6 to 100 years. Each donor gave about 11 milliliters of peripheral blood, drawn into EDTA-treated Vacutainer tubes. PBMCs were isolated by Ficoll-Paque density-gradient centrifugation, with at least 7 million obtained per sample. Total RNA, at least 5 micrograms per sample, was extracted from PBMCs with Trizol reagent. For every donor, an aliquot of PBMCs went through flow cytometry to measure the percentages of naive CD45RAhigh/CD27high T cells.

Sequencing was carried out using blood. The rearranged chain carries TRBV2 and TRBJ2-2; there is no confident call for the D gene. The clonotype originates from a man older than 75 in good health. The CDR3 region: CASRLRADTGELFF. The sequenced DNA: TGTGCCAGCAGGCTCCGGGCCGACACCGGGGAGCTGTTTTTT.